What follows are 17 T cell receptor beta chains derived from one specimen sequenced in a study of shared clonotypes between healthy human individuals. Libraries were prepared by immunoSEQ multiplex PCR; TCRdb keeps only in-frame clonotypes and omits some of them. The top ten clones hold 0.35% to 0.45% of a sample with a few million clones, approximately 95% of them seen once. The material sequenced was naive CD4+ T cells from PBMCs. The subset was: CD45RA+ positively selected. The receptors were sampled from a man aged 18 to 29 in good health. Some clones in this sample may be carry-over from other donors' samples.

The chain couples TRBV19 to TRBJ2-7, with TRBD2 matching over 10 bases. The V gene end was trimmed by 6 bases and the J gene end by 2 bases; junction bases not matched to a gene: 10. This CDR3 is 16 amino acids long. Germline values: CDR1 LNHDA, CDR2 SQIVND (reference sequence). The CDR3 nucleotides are TGTGCCAGTAGGCCTAGCGGGAGCCGAACCACCTACGAGCAGTACTTC. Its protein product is CASRPSGSRTTYEQYF. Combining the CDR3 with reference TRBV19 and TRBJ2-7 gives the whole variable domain DGGITQSPKYLFRKEGQNVTLSCEQNLNHDAMYWYRQDPGQGLRLIYYSQIVNDFQKGDIAEGYSVSREKKESFPLTVTSAQKNPTAFYLCASRPSGSRTTYEQYFGPGTRLTVT.

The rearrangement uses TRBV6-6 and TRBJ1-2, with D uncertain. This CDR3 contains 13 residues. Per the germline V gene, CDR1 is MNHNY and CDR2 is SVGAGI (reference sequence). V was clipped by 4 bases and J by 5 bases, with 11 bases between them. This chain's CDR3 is CASSSTAAYGYTF. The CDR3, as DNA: TGTGCCAGCAGTTCGACTGCAGCTTATGGCTACACCTTC.

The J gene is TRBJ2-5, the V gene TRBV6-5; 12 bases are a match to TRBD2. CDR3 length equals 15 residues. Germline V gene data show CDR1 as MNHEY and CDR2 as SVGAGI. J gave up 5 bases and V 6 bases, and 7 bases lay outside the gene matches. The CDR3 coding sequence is TGTGCCAGCAGGGAGACTAGCGGGAGAATGGAGACCCAGTACTTC. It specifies CASRETSGRMETQYF.

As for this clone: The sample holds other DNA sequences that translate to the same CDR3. CDR3 region: CAWSPRDEQFF. In DNA, the CDR3 is TGTGCCTGGAGCCCCCGGGATGAGCAGTTCTTC. The chain links TRBV30 to TRBJ2-1, with no clear D. This CDR3 has 11 amino acids. Per the germline V gene, CDR1 is GTSNPN and CDR2 is SVGIG (reference sequence). V was trimmed by 3 bases and J by 8 bases, leaving 8 bases between them. The whole variable domain, filled in from reference TRBV30 and TRBJ2-1, reads SQTIHQWPATLVQPVGSPLSLECTVEGTSNPNLYWYRQAAGRGLQLLFYSVGIGQISSEVPQNLSASRPQDRQFILSSKKLLLSDSGFYLCAWSPRDEQFFGPGTRLTVL.

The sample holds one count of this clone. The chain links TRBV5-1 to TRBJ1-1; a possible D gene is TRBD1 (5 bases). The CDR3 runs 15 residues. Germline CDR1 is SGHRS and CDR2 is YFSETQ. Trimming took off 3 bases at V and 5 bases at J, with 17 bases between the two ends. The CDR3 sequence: CASSSGPGGETEAFF. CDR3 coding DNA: TGCGCCAGCAGCTCAGGACCCGGGGGGGAAACTGAAGCTTTCTTT.

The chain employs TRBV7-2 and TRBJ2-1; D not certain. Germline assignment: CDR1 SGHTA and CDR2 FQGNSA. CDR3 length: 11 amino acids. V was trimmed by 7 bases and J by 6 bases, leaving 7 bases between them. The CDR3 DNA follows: TGTGCCAGCACTCCCGTCAATGAGCAGTTCTTC. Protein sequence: CASTPVNEQFF.

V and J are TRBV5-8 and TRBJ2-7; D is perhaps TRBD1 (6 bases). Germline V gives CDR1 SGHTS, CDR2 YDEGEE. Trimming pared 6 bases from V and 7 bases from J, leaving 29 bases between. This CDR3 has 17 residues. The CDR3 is CASTAGRGNGKWQEQYF. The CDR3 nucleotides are TGTGCCAGCACCGCTGGCAGGGGTAATGGCAAATGGCAAGAGCAGTACTTC.

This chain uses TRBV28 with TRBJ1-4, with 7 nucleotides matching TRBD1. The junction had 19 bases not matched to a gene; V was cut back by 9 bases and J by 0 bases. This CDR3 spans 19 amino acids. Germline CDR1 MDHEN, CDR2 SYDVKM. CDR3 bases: TGTGCCAGTAACTCTCCCCGGGACAGATGGGATACAACTAATGAAAAACTGTTTTTT. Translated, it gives CASNSPRDRWDTTNEKLFF.

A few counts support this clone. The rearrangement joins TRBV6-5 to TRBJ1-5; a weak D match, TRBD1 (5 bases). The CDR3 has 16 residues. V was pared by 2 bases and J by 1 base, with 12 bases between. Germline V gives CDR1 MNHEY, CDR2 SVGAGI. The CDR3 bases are TGTGCCAGCAGTTACAGGGGCAGTGGAAGCAATCAGCCCCAGCATTTT. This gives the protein CASSYRGSGSNQPQHF.

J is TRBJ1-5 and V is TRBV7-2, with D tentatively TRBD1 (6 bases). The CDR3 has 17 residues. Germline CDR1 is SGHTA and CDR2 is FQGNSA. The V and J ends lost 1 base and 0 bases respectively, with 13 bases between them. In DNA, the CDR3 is TGTGCCAGCAGCTTAGTAGGGGGACGGGGTAGCAATCAGCCCCAGCATTTT. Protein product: CASSLVGGRGSNQPQHF.

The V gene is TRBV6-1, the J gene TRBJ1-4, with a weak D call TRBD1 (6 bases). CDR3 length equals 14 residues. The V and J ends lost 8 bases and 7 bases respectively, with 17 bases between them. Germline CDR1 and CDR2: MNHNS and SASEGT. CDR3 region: CASAGGPLSEKLFF. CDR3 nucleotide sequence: TGTGCCAGCGCGGGGGGGCCCTTAAGTGAAAAACTGTTTTTT.

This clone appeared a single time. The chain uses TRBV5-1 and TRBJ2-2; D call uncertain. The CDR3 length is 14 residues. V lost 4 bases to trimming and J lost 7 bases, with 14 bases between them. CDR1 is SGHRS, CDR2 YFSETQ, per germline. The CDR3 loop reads CASSTPTGDGELFF. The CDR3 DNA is TGCGCCAGCAGCACCCCGACGGGTGACGGGGAGCTGTTTTTT. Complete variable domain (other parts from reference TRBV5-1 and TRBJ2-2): KAGVTQTPRYLIKTRGQQVTLSCSPISGHRSVSWYQQTPGQGLQFLFEYFSETQRNKGNFPGRFSGRQFSNSRSEMNVSTLELGDSALYLCASSTPTGDGELFFGEGSRLTVL.

In nucleotides, the CDR3 is TGTGCCAGCAGCTTAGGGCGATCCTCGACCTACGAGCAGTACTTC. Its protein is CASSLGRSSTYEQYF. This rearrangement joins TRBV11-2 to TRBJ2-5; D is uncertain. The J call may be faulty, since TRBJ2-7 better matches the DNA end. Germline lookup yields CDR1 SGHAT and CDR2 FQNNGV. This CDR3 region has 15 residues.

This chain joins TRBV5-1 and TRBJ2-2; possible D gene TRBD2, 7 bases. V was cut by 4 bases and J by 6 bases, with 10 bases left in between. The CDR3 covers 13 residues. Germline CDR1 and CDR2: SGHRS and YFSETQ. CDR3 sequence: CASSPRGPGELFF. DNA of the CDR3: TGCGCCAGCAGCCCGCGGGGGCCCGGGGAGCTGTTTTTT.

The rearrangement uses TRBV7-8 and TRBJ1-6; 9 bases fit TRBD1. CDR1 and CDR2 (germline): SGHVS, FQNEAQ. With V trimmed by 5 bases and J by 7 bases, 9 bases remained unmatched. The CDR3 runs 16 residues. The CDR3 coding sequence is TGTGCCAGCAGCCGGGCCGGGACAGGGCTAAATTCACCCCTCCACTTT. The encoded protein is CASSRAGTGLNSPLHF.

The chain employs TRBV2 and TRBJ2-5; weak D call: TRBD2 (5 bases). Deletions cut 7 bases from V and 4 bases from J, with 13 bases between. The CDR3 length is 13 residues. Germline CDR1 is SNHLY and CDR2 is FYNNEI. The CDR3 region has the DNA TGTGCCAGCAACGGGGAAAGTGGAGAGACCCAGTACTTC. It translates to CASNGESGETQYF.

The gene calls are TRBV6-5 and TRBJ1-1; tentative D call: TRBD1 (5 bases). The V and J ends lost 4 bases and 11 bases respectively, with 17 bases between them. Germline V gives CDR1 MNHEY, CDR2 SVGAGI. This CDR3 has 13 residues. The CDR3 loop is CASSWGFTGVAFF. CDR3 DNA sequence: TGTGCCAGCAGTTGGGGCTTTACGGGCGTGGCTTTCTTT.